This TCR beta chain was sequenced in a study of T cell changes during pregnancy in multiple sclerosis. There are 14 residues in the CDR3. Germline V CDR1 and CDR2: LNHDA, SQIVND (reference sequence). V lost 3 bases and J lost 15; bases outside the gene matches: 14. Sequencing used immunoSEQ multiplex PCR; TCRdb keeps in-frame clones, though not all of them. The table records 45,000 to 60,000 clones, around 92% of them present only once. Remarks on this clone: This sample also contains other DNA sequences that code for the same CDR3.

This TCR was sampled from a female donor with multiple sclerosis, enrolled in a pregnancy study. The gene calls are TRBV19 and TRBJ2-1; 7 bases align to TRBD2. The sequenced sample was CD4+ T cells from peripheral blood mononuclear cells, obtained in the third trimester of pregnancy. In DNA form, the CDR3 reads TGTGCCAGTAGTATTCTTCAGGGATCCGGGAGGTGGTTCTTC. Amino acid sequence: CASSILQGSGRWFF.